What follows are 32 T cell receptor beta chains derived from one specimen sequenced in a study of shared clonotypes between healthy human individuals. Naive CD8 cells lacked CD45RO and underwent positive selection for CCR7, leaving out terminally differentiated effector memory CD45RA+ cells. Measured with immunoSEQ multiplex PCR; TCRdb has only the in-frame clones, and not every one. Of about 2.2 million clones in the sample, 93% were seen once. Sequenced sample: naive CD8+ T cells from PBMCs. Receptor source: a man aged 18 to 30 in good health. Some clones in this sample may be carry-over from other donors' samples.

A few counts support this clone. The CDR3 sequence is CATTRQTYWAEAFF. Written as DNA, the CDR3 is TGTGCCACCACCCGACAGACGTACTGGGCTGAAGCTTTCTTT. This chain joins TRBV27 and TRBJ1-1; possibly TRBD1 for D (5 bases). CDR3 length: 14 residues. Trimming stripped 10 bases from V and 6 bases from J, with 21 bases between. Looked up from germline, CDR1 is MNHEY and CDR2 is SMNVEV (reference sequence).

The chain uses TRBV6-5 and TRBJ1-2; 9 nucleotides match TRBD1. With 2 bases clipped from V and 4 bases from J, the junction kept 5 bases outside the gene matches. The CDR3 length is 15 residues. Germline assignment: CDR1 MNHEY and CDR2 SVGAGI. CDR3 amino acids: CASSYTGGAFYGYTF. In DNA, the CDR3 is TGTGCCAGCAGTTACACAGGGGGCGCCTTCTATGGCTACACCTTC.

The genes are TRBV7-3 and TRBJ2-7, with D tentatively TRBD2 (5 bases). Deletions cut 5 bases from V and 0 bases from J, with 8 bases between. Germline V gives CDR1 SGHTA, CDR2 FQGTGA. This CDR3 spans 13 amino acids. CDR3 residues: CASSAGSSYEQYF. The CDR3 DNA is TGTGCCAGCAGCGCGGGCAGCTCCTACGAGCAGTACTTC.

The chain has TRBV11-2 and TRBJ2-2; a possible D gene is TRBD2 (6 bases). Trimming removed 2 bases at V and 3 bases at J, with 13 bases between. Germline values: CDR1 SGHAT, CDR2 FQNNGV. The CDR3 sequence is 16 residues long. Here the CDR3 DNA reads TGTGCCAGCAGCTTATTAAATGGGAGGTACACCGGGGAGCTGTTTTTT. This codes for CASSLLNGRYTGELFF. Complete variable domain (other parts from reference TRBV11-2 and TRBJ2-2): EAGVAQSPRYKIIEKRQSVAFWCNPISGHATLYWYQQILGQGPKLLIQFQNNGVVDDSQLPKDRFSAERLKGVDSTLKIQPAKLEDSAVYLCASSLLNGRYTGELFFGEGSRLTVL.

The V call is TRBV2, the J call TRBJ2-7, with 7 nucleotides matching TRBD1. The CDR3 contains 15 residues. CDR1 and CDR2 from the germline V gene are SNHLY and FYNNEI. The V and J ends lost 4 bases and 7 bases, in that order; junction bases with no gene match: 13. The CDR3 DNA sequence: TGTGCCAGCAGTGCCACAGGGGCGGTAATCTCTGAGCAGTACTTC. Protein product: CASSATGAVISEQYF.

This chain links TRBV13 with TRBJ2-7; D perhaps matches TRBD2 (6 bases). The ends were cut back, 1 base at V and 6 bases at J, with 16 bases in the middle. The germline CDR1 and CDR2 sequences are PRHDT and FYEKMQ (reference sequence). The CDR3 runs to 15 residues. The CDR3 is CASSLVYGSGVEQYF. The CDR3 DNA sequence: TGTGCCAGCAGCTTAGTTTACGGGAGCGGAGTCGAGCAGTACTTC.

Comments on this clone: Other DNA sequences in the sample encode the same CDR3. The chain couples TRBV7-9 to TRBJ2-5; D remains ambiguous. Matching the DNA end better, TRBJ2-7 makes the J call doubtful. Germline V gene sequence: CDR1 SEHNR, CDR2 FQNEAQ (reference sequence). This CDR3 comprises 13 residues. The CDR3 nucleotides read TGTGCCAGCAGCTTGGCGGCTTCCTACGAGCAGTACTTC. Its translation is CASSLAASYEQYF.

The chain carries TRBV7-9 and TRBJ2-7; 7 bases align to TRBD1. Per the germline V gene, CDR1 is SEHNR and CDR2 is FQNEAQ (reference sequence). The trim removed 5 bases at V and 5 bases at J, leaving 12 bases unmatched. This CDR3 contains 15 residues. DNA of the CDR3: TGTGCCAGCAGCGTACGACAGGGTTTGGTCAACGAGCAGTACTTC. As protein: CASSVRQGLVNEQYF.

CDR3 region: CASSFAGTGNTEAFF. As DNA, the CDR3 is TGCGCCAGCAGCTTCGCAGGGACAGGGAACACTGAAGCTTTCTTT. The chain recombines TRBV5-1 with TRBJ1-1; 8 positions match TRBD1. The germline CDR1 and CDR2 sequences are SGHRS and YFSETQ. The CDR3 has 15 amino acids. Trimming took 2 bases from V and 1 from J; bases not matched to a gene: 4. The entire variable domain, with the rest obtained from reference TRBV5-1 and TRBJ1-1, is as follows: KAGVTQTPRYLIKTRGQQVTLSCSPISGHRSVSWYQQTPGQGLQFLFEYFSETQRNKGNFPGRFSGRQFSNSRSEMNVSTLELGDSALYLCASSFAGTGNTEAFFGQGTRLTVV.

This clone has only one observation. J is TRBJ2-1 and V is TRBV5-1; 9 positions match TRBD1. Germline V gene sequence: CDR1 SGHRS, CDR2 YFSETQ. This CDR3 is built from 17 residues. Unmatched junction bases numbered 8, after V lost 1 base and J lost 3 bases. The CDR3 coding sequence is TGCGCCAGCAGCTTGCCGCTACAGGGGGCGAGCTACAATGAGCAGTTCTTC. Translation: CASSLPLQGASYNEQFF.

The gene calls are TRBV7-8 and TRBJ2-5; D unclear. Trimming pared 2 bases from V and 2 bases from J, leaving 12 bases between. The CDR3 totals 15 residues. The germline V gene has CDR1 SGHVS and CDR2 FQNEAQ. CDR3 residues: CASSLTPEQQETQYF. The CDR3 DNA reads as TGTGCCAGCAGCTTAACCCCTGAACAGCAAGAGACCCAGTACTTC.

This chain connects TRBV7-9 to TRBJ2-1; 10 bases are shared with TRBD2. Per germline, CDR1 SEHNR and CDR2 FQNEAQ (reference sequence). The CDR3 spans 15 residues. V trimming: 5 bases; J trimming: 6 bases; junction bases outside the gene matches: 7. CDR3 amino acids: CASSPSGRALNEQFF. DNA for the CDR3: TGTGCCAGCAGCCCCAGCGGGAGGGCCCTCAATGAGCAGTTCTTC.

The rearrangement joins TRBV5-1 to TRBJ1-1; D call uncertain. Per germline, CDR1 SGHRS and CDR2 YFSETQ. This CDR3 has 12 residues. V was trimmed by 4 bases and J by 6 bases, leaving 10 bases between them. The CDR3 nucleotides read TGCGCCAGCAGCCCCACATCTTCTGAAGCTTTCTTT. The encoded protein is CASSPTSSEAFF. Using reference TRBV5-1 and TRBJ1-1 for the parts outside the CDR3, the full variable domain is KAGVTQTPRYLIKTRGQQVTLSCSPISGHRSVSWYQQTPGQGLQFLFEYFSETQRNKGNFPGRFSGRQFSNSRSEMNVSTLELGDSALYLCASSPTSSEAFFGQGTRLTVV.

The chain recombines TRBV25-1 with TRBJ2-2, with D possibly TRBD2 on 5 matching bases. The CDR3 runs to 15 residues. Deletions cut 5 bases from V and 1 base from J, with 11 bases between. In germline, CDR1 is MGHDK, CDR2 SYGVNS. The CDR3 bases are TGTGCCAGCAGTCCCCAGGAGGTGAACACCGGGGAGCTGTTTTTT. Amino acids: CASSPQEVNTGELFF.

The J gene is TRBJ2-6, the V gene TRBV7-8, with 9 bases aligning to TRBD1. J was trimmed by 3 bases and V by 5 bases; bases with no gene match: 8. Germline V gene data show CDR1 as SGHVS and CDR2 as FQNEAQ. CDR3 length: 17 amino acids. CDR3 protein: CASSGTGPEGGANVLTF. CDR3 coding DNA: TGTGCCAGCAGCGGGACAGGGCCTGAGGGTGGGGCCAACGTCCTGACTTTC.

This chain connects TRBV27 to TRBJ1-1; D unclear. V lost 5 bases and J 4 bases, leaving 14 bases between the germline ends. Germline loops: CDR1 MNHEY, CDR2 SMNVEV (reference sequence). There are 14 residues in the CDR3. CDR3 residues: CASSPLEYLTEAFF. DNA for the CDR3: TGTGCCAGCAGTCCGCTAGAGTACCTCACTGAAGCTTTCTTT.

This clone has just one count. Here the CDR3 DNA reads TGTGCCAGCAGTGGTCTGCAGACGGGAGGTATATCCTACGAGCAGTACTTC. Translated, it gives CASSGLQTGGISYEQYF. This sequence joins TRBV27 and TRBJ2-7; 7 nucleotides align to TRBD2. The CDR3 spans 17 residues. Trimming at V came to 5 bases and at J to 1 base, leaving 14 bases not matched to a gene. Germline CDR1 MNHEY, CDR2 SMNVEV (reference sequence).

The chain couples TRBV28 to TRBJ1-4; D is unclear. Looked up from germline, CDR1 is MDHEN and CDR2 is SYDVKM. The CDR3 runs to 17 residues. Trimming left V 3 bases short and J 3 bases short, with 17 bases between. CDR3 sequence reads: CASSFYPIDTANEKLFF. The CDR3 DNA follows: TGTGCCAGCAGTTTCTACCCTATCGATACGGCTAATGAAAAACTGTTTTTT.

The V and J genes are TRBV27 and TRBJ2-7; 7 nucleotides match TRBD1. The germline gives CDR1 MNHEY, CDR2 SMNVEV (reference sequence). The CDR3 totals 15 residues. J lost 4 bases, V lost 2 bases, and 8 bases had no gene match. In nucleotides, the CDR3 is TGTGCCAGCAGTTTACTCCCCGGGACAGTATACGAGCAGTACTTC. It translates to CASSLLPGTVYEQYF.

As concerns this clone: The sample contains more than one DNA sequence encoding this CDR3. The rearrangement links TRBV5-1 to TRBJ2-1, with D unresolved. The germline gives CDR1 SGHRS, CDR2 YFSETQ. The CDR3 is 13 residues long. Trimming removed 0 bases from V and 4 bases from J, with 5 bases in between. The CDR3 loop is CASSLGGYNEQFF. The DNA for the CDR3 is TGCGCCAGCAGCTTGGGCGGATACAATGAGCAGTTCTTC.

The chain carries TRBV7-9 and TRBJ2-1, with TRBD2 as a possible D gene (5 bases). This CDR3 contains 14 residues. V was trimmed by 5 bases and J by 5 bases, leaving 13 bases between them. The germline CDR1 and CDR2 sequences are SEHNR and FQNEAQ (reference sequence). The CDR3 region has the DNA TGTGCCAGCAGCCCGAGGGCTATAGACAATGAGCAGTTCTTC. Translating it yields CASSPRAIDNEQFF.

This clone has just one count. V is TRBV7-6 and J is TRBJ2-7; tentatively, D is TRBD2 (5 bases). Germline assignment: CDR1 SGHVS and CDR2 FNYEAQ. This CDR3 spans 16 amino acids. The V end was cut by 3 bases, the J end by 0 bases, with 15 bases between. The DNA for the CDR3 is TGTGCCAGCAGCTTTCTAAGCGGACCCGGCTCCTACGAGCAGTACTTC. Translated: CASSFLSGPGSYEQYF. Full variable domain (outside the CDR3, taken from reference TRBV7-6 and TRBJ2-7): GAGVSQSPRYKVTKRGQDVALRCDPISGHVSLYWYRQALGQGPEFLTYFNYEAQQDKSGLPNDRFSAERPEGSISTLTIQRTEQRDSAMYRCASSFLSGPGSYEQYFGPGTRLTVT.

In its sample, this clone was seen a few times. At the DNA level, this CDR3 is encoded by other sequences in the same sample as well. This chain joins TRBV27 and TRBJ2-1; D may correspond to TRBD1 or TRBD2 (5 bases each). Germline lookup yields CDR1 MNHEY and CDR2 SMNVEV (reference sequence). The ends were cut back, 2 bases at V and 0 bases at J, with 5 bases in the middle. This CDR3 is built from 14 residues. CDR3 loop: CASSLGGSYNEQFF. DNA for the CDR3: TGTGCCAGCAGTTTAGGGGGCTCCTACAATGAGCAGTTCTTC.

This rearrangement joins TRBV4-3 to TRBJ2-7; 12 nucleotides line up with TRBD1. This CDR3 comprises 19 residues. Germline V gene lookup returns CDR1 LGHNA and CDR2 YSLEER. V was clipped by 0 bases and J by 2 bases; unmatched bases: 11. The CDR3 here is CASSQDGTGGLVVPYEQYF. CDR3 DNA sequence: TGCGCCAGCAGCCAAGATGGGACAGGGGGCTTAGTTGTCCCCTACGAGCAGTACTTC.

The chain carries TRBV19 and TRBJ1-4; a weak D match, TRBD1 (5 bases). Germline CDR1 and CDR2: LNHDA and SQIVND (reference sequence). Trimming removed 7 bases at V and 11 bases at J, with 20 bases between. This CDR3 spans 14 amino acids. In DNA, the CDR3 is TGTGCCAGTAAAACCCAGGGCCTCGCAGGTAAACTGTTTTTT. Its translation is CASKTQGLAGKLFF.

The rearrangement uses TRBV5-1 and TRBJ1-2; D is ambiguous. Trimming took 4 bases from V and 7 from J, leaving 11 bases between them. The CDR3 totals 12 residues. Looked up from germline, CDR1 is SGHRS and CDR2 is YFSETQ. The CDR3: CASSHYSRGYTF. As DNA, the CDR3 is TGCGCCAGCAGCCATTATTCGCGTGGCTACACCTTC.

The chain combines TRBV2 with TRBJ1-1, with D tentatively TRBD1 (5 bases). Germline V gives CDR1 SNHLY, CDR2 FYNNEI. The CDR3 is made up of 14 amino acids. The V end lost 7 bases, the J end lost 5 bases, and 17 bases lay between the germline ends. The CDR3 here is CASIKDTGGTEAFF. The CDR3 DNA reads as TGTGCCAGCATCAAGGACACTGGAGGGACTGAAGCTTTCTTT.

The genes are TRBV9 and TRBJ1-2; tentatively, D is TRBD1 (5 bases). V lost 3 bases to trimming and J lost 4 bases, with 16 bases between them. CDR3 length: 15 amino acids. The germline V gene has CDR1 SGDLS and CDR2 YYNGEE. The CDR3 loop is CASSEKGQEGYGYTF. DNA of the CDR3: TGTGCCAGCAGCGAGAAGGGGCAGGAGGGCTATGGCTACACCTTC. Complete variable domain (other parts from reference TRBV9 and TRBJ1-2): DSGVTQTPKHLITATGQRVTLRCSPRSGDLSVYWYQQSLDQGLQFLIQYYNGEERAKGNILERFSAQQFPDLHSELNLSSLELGDSALYFCASSEKGQEGYGYTFGSGTRLTVV.

V gene TRBV27 combines with J gene TRBJ2-7; D remains unclear. Trimming removed 7 bases from V and 0 bases from J, with 10 bases in between. Germline CDR1 MNHEY, CDR2 SMNVEV (reference sequence). The CDR3 loop spans 13 amino acids. The CDR3 region has the DNA TGTGCCAGCAACGCAGGCACCTCCTACGAGCAGTACTTC. Protein: CASNAGTSYEQYF.

The V call is TRBV6-5, the J call TRBJ1-2; 11 bases agree with TRBD1. Per germline, CDR1 MNHEY and CDR2 SVGAGI. This CDR3 comprises 15 residues. The junction had 8 bases not matched to a gene; V was cut back by 7 bases and J by 4 bases. CDR3: CASTISGTGGYGYTF. CDR3 DNA: TGTGCCAGCACCATCTCCGGGACAGGGGGCTATGGCTACACCTTC.

The chain carries TRBV13 and TRBJ2-3; 7 bases agree with TRBD2. Germline V gene data show CDR1 as PRHDT and CDR2 as FYEKMQ (reference sequence). V trimming: 4 bases; J trimming: 4 bases; junction bases outside the gene matches: 2. This CDR3 contains 13 residues. This CDR3 reads CASSSSGADTQYF. The CDR3 DNA reads TGTGCCAGCAGCTCAAGCGGGGCAGATACGCAGTATTTT.

V and J are TRBV7-3 and TRBJ2-1; a weak D match, TRBD1 (5 bases). CDR3 length: 15 amino acids. Germline CDR1 SGHTA, CDR2 FQGTGA. Between the trimmed V and J ends, which lost 2 bases and 2 bases, there was a span of 10 bases. The CDR3 nucleotides read TGTGCCAGCAGCTTAGGGGCGAACCCCTACAATGAGCAGTTCTTC. Protein product: CASSLGANPYNEQFF.